The 12 T cell receptor beta chains listed next were all sequenced from one sample in a study of beta chain features in type 1 diabetes. Every bit of the isolated RNA underwent reverse transcription, so sequencing read expressed TCRB transcripts. Libraries were prepared by immunoSEQ multiplex PCR; TCRdb keeps only in-frame clonotypes and omits some of them. In the table there are 810,000 or so clones, 15% to 20% of which are singletons. Specimen: naive CD4+ T cells from blood. Source of these receptors: a woman aged 18-29 years in good health.

The chain recombines TRBV5-1 with TRBJ2-3; D gene uncertain. V was shortened by 0 bases and J by 1 base, with 6 bases between the two germline ends. This CDR3 comprises 14 residues. Per germline, CDR1 SGHRS and CDR2 YFSETQ. Here the CDR3 reads CASSLVWGTDTQYF. DNA for the CDR3: TGCGCCAGCAGCTTGGTTTGGGGCACAGATACGCAGTATTTT.

This clone was observed a few times. This chain joins TRBV7-9 and TRBJ1-1; D might be TRBD1 (5 bases). The CDR3 is made up of 14 amino acids. Germline-derived CDR1 and CDR2 are SEHNR and FQNEAQ (reference sequence). The V end lost 5 bases, the J end lost 1 base, and 11 bases lay between the germline ends. CDR3 sequence reads: CASSPDRKNTEAFF. The DNA of the CDR3 is TGTGCCAGCAGCCCAGACAGAAAGAACACTGAAGCTTTCTTT.

The table lists this clone with a few counts. The V gene is TRBV11-2, the J gene TRBJ2-1; 8 positions agree with TRBD2. V gave up 1 base and J gave up 7 bases; unmatched junction bases: 12. The CDR3 sequence is 17 residues long. CDR1 is SGHAT, CDR2 FQNNGV, per germline. The CDR3 here is CASSLALNPAGGNEQFF. CDR3 in DNA: TGTGCCAGCAGCTTAGCATTGAATCCGGCGGGAGGAAATGAGCAGTTCTTC.

V gene TRBV7-8 combines with J gene TRBJ2-5; D gene unclear. The V end was cut by 3 bases, the J end by 7 bases, with 12 bases between. The CDR3 spans 13 residues. The germline V gene has CDR1 SGHVS and CDR2 FQNEAQ. CDR3 sequence: CASSLLGFATQYF. CDR3 DNA sequence: TGTGCCAGCAGCTTGTTGGGATTTGCGACCCAGTACTTC.

This clone was detected a few times. CDR3 bases: TGTGCCAGCAGCCACCGGACAGGGCTCCACTCTGGGGCCAACGTCCTGACTTTC. Translated: CASSHRTGLHSGANVLTF. The chain combines TRBV14 with TRBJ2-6; 8 bases match TRBD1. V dropped 3 bases and J dropped 0; count of bases not matched to a gene: 7. Germline loops: CDR1 SGHDN, CDR2 FVKESK. The CDR3 spans 18 residues.

The V gene is TRBV4-1, the J gene TRBJ1-5; a possible D gene is TRBD1 (6 bases). The CDR3 is 17 amino acids. The germline V and J ends were trimmed by 1 base and 5 bases, with 18 bases remaining between them. The germline gives CDR1 MGHRA, CDR2 YSYEKL. The CDR3 DNA sequence: TGCGCCAGCAGCCAAGCCCCCCCGGGACAAAGCTATCAGCCCCAGCATTTT. Encoded protein: CASSQAPPGQSYQPQHF.

This clone has a handful of counts. The chain combines TRBV4-2 with TRBJ2-3; D might be TRBD1 (5 bases). The CDR3 consists of 15 residues. V lost 1 base, J lost 2 bases, and 10 bases lay in between. Germline lookup yields CDR1 LGHNA and CDR2 YNFKEQ. CDR3 nucleotide sequence: TGTGCCAGCAGCCAAGGACAGTTGGACACAGATACGCAGTATTTT. Amino acid sequence: CASSQGQLDTDTQYF.

This clone showed up just a few times. The chain carries TRBV19 and TRBJ2-4; D is unclear. Germline CDR1 is LNHDA and CDR2 is SQIVND (reference sequence). The CDR3 loop spans 15 amino acids. V lost 4 bases and J 0 bases, leaving 10 bases between the germline ends. CDR3 sequence reads: CASSSWQLAKNIQYF. CDR3 in DNA: TGTGCCAGTAGTAGTTGGCAGCTAGCCAAAAACATTCAGTACTTC.

The gene calls are TRBV7-2 and TRBJ1-5; TRBD1 matches 11 bases. Unmatched junction bases numbered 6, after V lost 5 bases and J lost 6 bases. The CDR3 runs 15 residues. CDR1 is SGHTA and CDR2 is FQGNSA in the germline V gene. The CDR3 DNA is TGTGCCAGCAGCAAAGGACAGGGGGCGTCTCAGCCCCAGCATTTT. Translation gives CASSKGQGASQPQHF.

This clone occurred a few times. The V and J genes are TRBV28 and TRBJ1-2; possible D gene TRBD1, 6 bases. The germline V gene has CDR1 MDHEN and CDR2 SYDVKM. V was shortened by 1 base and J by 8 bases, with 14 bases between the two germline ends. The CDR3 covers 14 residues. The CDR3 region has the DNA TGTGCCAGCAGTTTATCCCCCCAGGGGCGCGGCTACACCTTC. Translating gives CASSLSPQGRGYTF.

J is TRBJ2-5 and V is TRBV28; unclear D gene. Trimming removed 3 bases from V and 4 bases from J, with 9 bases in between. The CDR3 is made up of 13 amino acids. Looked up from germline, CDR1 is MDHEN and CDR2 is SYDVKM. CDR3 loop: CASSLDFRETQYF. In DNA form, the CDR3 reads TGTGCCAGCAGTTTGGATTTTAGAGAGACCCAGTACTTC. Combining the CDR3 with reference TRBV28 and TRBJ2-5 gives the whole variable domain DVKVTQSSRYLVKRTGEKVFLECVQDMDHENMFWYRQDPGLGLRLIYFSYDVKMKEKGDIPEGYSVSREKKERFSLILESASTNQTSMYLCASSLDFRETQYFGPGTRLLVL.

The V gene is TRBV7-9, the J gene TRBJ1-4, with 9 bases identical to TRBD1. The CDR3 extends over 16 amino acids. Germline-derived CDR1 and CDR2 are SEHNR and FQNEAQ (reference sequence). The J segment lost 8 bases and the V segment lost 5 bases, leaving 12 bases of the junction unmatched. DNA for the CDR3: TGTGCCAGCAGCCGAGCATACCGGACAGGGGCCGAAAAACTGTTTTTT. This translates into CASSRAYRTGAEKLFF.